This T cell receptor beta chain was documented in a study of low-dose radiotherapy and immunotherapy resistance in tumors. CDR1 and CDR2 from the germline V gene are MDHEN and SYDVKM. The ends lost 3 bases at V and 1 base at J; junction bases unmatched: 3. The CDR3 has 17 amino acids. TRAV- and TRBV-specific primers, spanning alpha and beta chains, primed first-strand cDNA. Amplification, which lasted 20 PCR cycles, used a constant-region primer and V-primer adapter to amplify TCRs. MiXCR was run by TCRdb on the reads, yielding one entry per CDR3 protein. In the table there are tens of thousands of distinct CDR3 sequences, 25% to 40% of which are singletons. Time point reported: before trial treatment.

The chain employs TRBV28 and TRBJ2-1, with 13 bases aligning to TRBD2. The starting material was PBMCs, obtained before treatment. The TCR comes from a male donor with gallbladder cancer. In DNA, the CDR3 is TGTGCCAGCAGTTTGTCGACTAGCGGGAGGTCCTACAATGAGCAGTTCTTC. It specifies CASSLSTSGRSYNEQFF. The full variable domain, in which reference TRBV28 and TRBJ2-1 provide the parts outside the CDR3, is DVKVTQSSRYLVKRTGEKVFLECVQDMDHENMFWYRQDPGLGLRLIYFSYDVKMKEKGDIPEGYSVSREKKERFSLILESASTNQTSMYLCASSLSTSGRSYNEQFFGPGTRLTVL.